This record looks at one T cell receptor (beta chain) sequence and its context. What it recognizes is unknown. One junction end does not reproduce the germline sequence, and a read error may be involved. This sample's RNA came from whole unsorted tissue. The library came from three nested PCR rounds adapted from ARM-PCR protocols. TCRdb reprocessed the multiplex PCR reads via MiXCR and lists one record per CDR3 protein. The table lists under 250,000 distinct CDR3 sequences, roughly 70% of them singletons. The sample originates from a study of tumor and adjacent non-tumor tissue in lung cancer. Findings of the study overall: Top 100 clones took a larger repertoire share in normal lung.

The TCR was taken from a man in his 60s with non-small cell lung cancer. Sequenced: lung tumor tissue.

The CDR3 here is CNARDSARPEQFF. For the CDR3, the DNA is TGCAATGCTAGAGATAGCGCGCGTCCCGAGCAGTTCTTC. The chain uses TRBV20-1 and TRBJ2-1, with a possible D match to TRBD2 (5 bases). The CDR3 is 13 amino acids. The germline CDR1 and CDR2 sequences are DFQATT and SNEGSKA (reference sequence).